These T cell receptor beta chains were read from a single sample in a study of blood T cell repertoires in COVID-19. Profiled with immunoSEQ multiplex PCR; TCRdb holds only in-frame clones, not every one. The sample consists of 95,000 to 150,000 clones, approximately 87% of them appearing once. Specimen: peripheral blood. These receptors all stem from a woman in her seventies with acute or convalescent COVID-19. CDR3s leave out the opening cysteine and the closing phenylalanine or tryptophan.

V: TRBV7-2; J: TRBJ2-2; CDR3: ASSYGEPTGELF
V: TRBV28; J: TRBJ1-1; CDR3: ASSWGTGRGAF
V: TRBV2; J: TRBJ1-5; CDR3: ASSDGEALSSQPQH
V: TRBV5-1; J: TRBJ2-3; CDR3: ASSFTTSGSTDTQY
V: TRBV12-5; J: TRBJ2-7; CDR3: ASGLYPQGAYEQY
V: TRBV7-3; J: TRBJ2-1; CDR3: ASSLTSGGQVNEQF
V: TRBV5-1; J: TRBJ1-1; CDR3: ASSLAGGFDTEAF
V: TRBV29-1; J: TRBJ2-5; CDR3: SVERENQETQY
V: TRBV5-4; J: TRBJ1-3; CDR3: ASSQDRASTIY
V: TRBV5-1; J: TRBJ2-7; CDR3: ASSLVGSEQY
V: TRBV19; J: TRBJ2-1; CDR3: ASSIPGLAVTNEQF
V: TRBV4-1; J: TRBJ2-7; CDR3: ASSPSLTGGDEQY
V: TRBV2; J: TRBJ2-7; CDR3: ASSAPARGYEQY
V: TRBV19; J: TRBJ1-3; CDR3: ASSLQGFQGNTIY
V: TRBV11-2; J: TRBJ1-1; CDR3: ASSPRQGGEAF
V: TRBV6-2/TRBV6-3; J: TRBJ1-5; CDR3: ASSLRQGNQPQH
V: TRBV11-2; J: TRBJ2-5; CDR3: ASSNGWTGGQAETQY
V: TRBV29-1; J: TRBJ1-4; CDR3: SVEAVGRGEKLF
V: TRBV11-3; J: TRBJ1-1; CDR3: ASSLYRVGTEAF
V: TRBV4-1; J: TRBJ1-5; CDR3: ASSQEFGGGNQPQH
V: TRBV6-5; J: TRBJ1-3; CDR3: ASSHSGNTIY
V: TRBV3-1/TRBV3-2; J: TRBJ1-1; CDR3: ASSRDRAGAF
V: TRBV28; J: TRBJ1-1; CDR3: ASSLAYDMNTEAF
V: TRBV28; J: TRBJ1-1; CDR3: ASRGAPTGKAF
V: TRBV7-3; J: TRBJ2-1; CDR3: ASSLFGNSYNEQF
V: TRBV5-1; J: TRBJ2-3; CDR3: ASSLVAGGADTQY
V: TRBV5-3; J: TRBJ1-2; CDR3: ARSLVGQGANGYT